This T cell receptor (beta chain) was identified in a study of T cell responses to AZD1222 COVID-19 vaccine. Study context: Pooled in the analysis were second doses at about 4 or about 12 weeks. Study conclusions and caveats: White British ancestry dominated among donors, who included more females, and clonal diversity was possibly underestimated. An increase in Spike-specific TCR breadth and depth was observed after two AZD1222 doses.

Profiling relied on immunoSEQ multiplex PCR, and the TCRdb table lists in-frame clones only, not all of them. The sample gives 120,000 to 150,000 clones, approximately 94% of which show up once; 1.5% to 2% is in the top ten. CDR3 length equals 16 residues. Looked up from germline, CDR1 is LGHDT and CDR2 is YNNKEL (reference sequence). V trimming: 5 bases; J trimming: 6 bases; junction bases outside the gene matches: 11. With respect to this clone: The target antigen is unknown.

This chain joins TRBV3-1 (or the pseudogene TRBV3-2) and TRBJ2-7, with TRBD2 matching over 12 bases. This clonotype was obtained from an adult in good health. Sample: peripheral blood, taken on day 0 of AZD1222 vaccination. The CDR3 bases are TGTGCCAGCAGCTATACTCTGACTAGCGGGAGATTCGAGCAGTACTTC. The encoded protein is CASSYTLTSGRFEQYF.